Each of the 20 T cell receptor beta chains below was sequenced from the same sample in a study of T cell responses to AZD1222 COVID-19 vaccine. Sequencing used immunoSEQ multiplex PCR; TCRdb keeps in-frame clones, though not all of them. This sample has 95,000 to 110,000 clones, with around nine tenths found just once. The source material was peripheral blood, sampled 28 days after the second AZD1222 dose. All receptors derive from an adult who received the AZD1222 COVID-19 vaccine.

CDR3 protein: CASSRAPNTEAFF. For the CDR3, the DNA is TGTGCCAGCAGCCGGGCCCCGAACACTGAAGCTTTCTTT. The genes are TRBV3-1 (or the pseudogene TRBV3-2) and TRBJ1-1, with no clear D. V was trimmed by 4 bases and J by 1 base, leaving 7 bases between them. Germline assignment: CDR1 LGHDT and CDR2 YNNKEL (reference sequence). The CDR3 covers 13 residues.

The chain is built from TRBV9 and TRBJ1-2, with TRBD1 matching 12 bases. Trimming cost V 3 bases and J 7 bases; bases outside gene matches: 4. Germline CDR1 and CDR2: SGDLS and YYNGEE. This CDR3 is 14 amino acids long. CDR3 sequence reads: CASSAGTGGLGYTF. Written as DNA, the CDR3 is TGTGCCAGCAGCGCCGGGACAGGGGGCCTTGGCTACACCTTC.

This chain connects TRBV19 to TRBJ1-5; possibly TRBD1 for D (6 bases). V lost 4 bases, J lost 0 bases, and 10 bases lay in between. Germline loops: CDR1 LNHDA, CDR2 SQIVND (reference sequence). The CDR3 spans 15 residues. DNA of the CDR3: TGTGCCAGTAGTAGGACAGCTTATAGCAATCAGCCCCAGCATTTT. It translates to CASSRTAYSNQPQHF.

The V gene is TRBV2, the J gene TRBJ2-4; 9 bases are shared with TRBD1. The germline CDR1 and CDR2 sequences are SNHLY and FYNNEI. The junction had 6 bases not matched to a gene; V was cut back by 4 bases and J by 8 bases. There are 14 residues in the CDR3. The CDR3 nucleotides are TGTGCCAGCAGTGCTCTAGGGACAGGGTACATTCAGTACTTC. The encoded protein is CASSALGTGYIQYF.

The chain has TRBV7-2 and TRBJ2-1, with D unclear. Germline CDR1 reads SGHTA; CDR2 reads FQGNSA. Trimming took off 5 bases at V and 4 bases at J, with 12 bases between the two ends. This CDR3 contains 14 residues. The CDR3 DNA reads TGTGCCAGCAGCCCTCAATGGATGTACAATGAGCAGTTCTTC. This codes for CASSPQWMYNEQFF. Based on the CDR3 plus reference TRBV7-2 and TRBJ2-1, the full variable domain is GAGVSQSPSNKVTEKGKDVELRCDPISGHTALYWYRQSLGQGLEFLIYFQGNSAPDKSGLPSDRFSAERTGGSVSTLTIQRTQQEDSAVYLCASSPQWMYNEQFFGPGTRLTVL.

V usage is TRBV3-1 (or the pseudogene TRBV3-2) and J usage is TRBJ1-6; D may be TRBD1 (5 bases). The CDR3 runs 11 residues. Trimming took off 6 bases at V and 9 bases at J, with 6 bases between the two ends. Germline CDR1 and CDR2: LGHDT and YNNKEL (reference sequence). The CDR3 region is CASSQGSPLHF. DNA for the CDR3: TGTGCCAGCAGTCAGGGTTCACCCCTCCACTTT.

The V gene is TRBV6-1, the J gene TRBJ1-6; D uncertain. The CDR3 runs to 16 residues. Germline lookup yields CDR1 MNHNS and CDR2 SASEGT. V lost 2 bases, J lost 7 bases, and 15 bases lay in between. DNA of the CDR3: TGTGCCAGCAGTGAAACCCTCAGGACGCGGAATTCACCCCTCCACTTT. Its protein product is CASSETLRTRNSPLHF.

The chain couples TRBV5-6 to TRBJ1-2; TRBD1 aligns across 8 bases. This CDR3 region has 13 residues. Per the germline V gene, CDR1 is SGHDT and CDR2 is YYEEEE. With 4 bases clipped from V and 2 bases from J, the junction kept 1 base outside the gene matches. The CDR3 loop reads CASSRDRNYGYTF. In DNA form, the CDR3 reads TGTGCCAGCAGCCGGGACAGGAACTATGGCTACACCTTC. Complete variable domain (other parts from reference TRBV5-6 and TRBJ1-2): DAGVTQSPTHLIKTRGQQVTLRCSPKSGHDTVSWYQQALGQGPQFIFQYYEEEERQRGNFPDRFSGHQFPNYSSELNVNALLLGDSALYLCASSRDRNYGYTFGSGTRLTVV.

CDR3: CASSEGRGLPPPLHF. DNA of the CDR3: TGTGCCAGCAGTGAAGGGAGAGGGCTTCCCCCACCCCTCCACTTT. The chain uses TRBV6-1 and TRBJ1-6; no definite D call. Germline V gives CDR1 MNHNS, CDR2 SASEGT. Deletions cut 1 base from V and 11 bases from J, with 15 bases between. CDR3 length: 15 amino acids.

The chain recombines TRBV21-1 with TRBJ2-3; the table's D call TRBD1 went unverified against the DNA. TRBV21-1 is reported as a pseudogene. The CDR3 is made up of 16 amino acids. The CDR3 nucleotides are TGTGCCAGCAGCAAAGAGGGGTCAGAGAGCACAGATACGCAGTATTTT. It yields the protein CASSKEGSESTDTQYF.

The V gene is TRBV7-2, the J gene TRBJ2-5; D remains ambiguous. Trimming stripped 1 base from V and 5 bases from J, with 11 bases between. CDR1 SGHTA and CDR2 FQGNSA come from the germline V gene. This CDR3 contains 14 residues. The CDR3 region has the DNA TGTGCCAGCAGCTTAGGAAGTACGGCGGAGACCCAGTACTTC. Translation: CASSLGSTAETQYF.

The CDR3 DNA reads TGTGCCAGTAGATCAGGGACAGAATCCTACGAGCAGTACTTC. The encoded protein is CASRSGTESYEQYF. The J gene is TRBJ2-7, the V gene TRBV10-3, with 7 bases identical to TRBD1. The V gene end was trimmed by 10 bases and the J gene end by 1 base; junction bases not matched to a gene: 10. The CDR3 totals 14 residues. The germline gives CDR1 ENHRY, CDR2 SYGVKD.

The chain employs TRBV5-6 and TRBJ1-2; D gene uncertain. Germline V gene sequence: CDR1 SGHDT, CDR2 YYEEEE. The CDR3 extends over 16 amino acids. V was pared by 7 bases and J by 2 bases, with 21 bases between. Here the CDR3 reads CASLRTHLSTNYGYTF. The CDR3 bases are TGTGCCAGCCTGAGGACTCATCTATCGACAAACTATGGCTACACCTTC. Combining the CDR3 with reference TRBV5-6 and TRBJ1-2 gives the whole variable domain DAGVTQSPTHLIKTRGQQVTLRCSPKSGHDTVSWYQQALGQGPQFIFQYYEEEERQRGNFPDRFSGHQFPNYSSELNVNALLLGDSALYLCASLRTHLSTNYGYTFGSGTRLTVV.

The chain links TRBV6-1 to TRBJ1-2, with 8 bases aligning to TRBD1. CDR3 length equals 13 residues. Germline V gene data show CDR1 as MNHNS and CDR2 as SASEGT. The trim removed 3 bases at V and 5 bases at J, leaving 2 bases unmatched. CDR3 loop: CASSEGQAYGYTF. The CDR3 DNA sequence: TGTGCCAGCAGTGAGGGACAGGCTTATGGCTACACCTTC.

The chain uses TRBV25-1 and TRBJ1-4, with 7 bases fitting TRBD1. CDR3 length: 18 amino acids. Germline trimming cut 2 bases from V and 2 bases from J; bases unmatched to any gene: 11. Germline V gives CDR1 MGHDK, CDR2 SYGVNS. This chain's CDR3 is CASSERLGQGVTNEKLFF. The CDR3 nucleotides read TGTGCCAGCAGTGAAAGGTTGGGTCAGGGGGTGACTAATGAAAAACTGTTTTTT. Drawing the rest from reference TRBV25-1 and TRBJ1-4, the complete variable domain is EADIYQTPRYLVIGTGKKITLECSQTMGHDKMYWYQQDPGMELHLIHYSYGVNSTEKGDLSSESTVSRIRTEHFPLTLESARPSHTSQYLCASSERLGQGVTNEKLFFGSGTQLSVL.

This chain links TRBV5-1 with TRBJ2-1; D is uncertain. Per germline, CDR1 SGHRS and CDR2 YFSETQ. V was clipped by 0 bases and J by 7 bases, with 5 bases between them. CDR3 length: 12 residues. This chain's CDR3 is CASSLDRNEQFF. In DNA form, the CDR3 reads TGCGCCAGCAGCTTGGACAGAAATGAGCAGTTCTTC.

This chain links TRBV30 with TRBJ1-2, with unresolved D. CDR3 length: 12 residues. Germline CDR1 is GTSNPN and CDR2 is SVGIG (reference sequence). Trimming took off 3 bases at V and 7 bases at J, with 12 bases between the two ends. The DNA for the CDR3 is TGTGCCTGGAGGGCCCCTTCCGGTGGCTACACCTTC. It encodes CAWRAPSGGYTF.

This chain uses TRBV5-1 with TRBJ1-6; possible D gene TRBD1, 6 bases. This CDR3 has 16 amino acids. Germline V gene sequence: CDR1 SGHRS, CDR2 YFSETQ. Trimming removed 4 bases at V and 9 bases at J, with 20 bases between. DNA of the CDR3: TGCGCCAGCAGCCCGAGGGGGGGCCCCCAAGGTTCACCCCTCCACTTT. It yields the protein CASSPRGGPQGSPLHF.

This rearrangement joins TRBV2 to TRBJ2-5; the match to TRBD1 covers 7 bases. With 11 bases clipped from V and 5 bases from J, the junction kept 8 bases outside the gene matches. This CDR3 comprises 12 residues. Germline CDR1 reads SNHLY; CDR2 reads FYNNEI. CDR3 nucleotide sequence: TGTGCCGCCTCGAAGGGGGCGGAGACCCAGTACTTC. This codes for CAASKGAETQYF.

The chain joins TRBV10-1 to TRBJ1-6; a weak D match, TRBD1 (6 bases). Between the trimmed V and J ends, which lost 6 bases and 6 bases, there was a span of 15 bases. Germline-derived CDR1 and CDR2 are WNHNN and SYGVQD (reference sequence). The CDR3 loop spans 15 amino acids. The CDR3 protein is CASSAPGHSNSPLHF. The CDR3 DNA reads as TGCGCCAGCAGCGCTCCGGGACACAGTAATTCACCCCTCCACTTT.